Listed below are T cell receptor beta chains from one sample, sequenced in a study of OX40 agonist ivuxolimab in advanced cancers. Here immunoSEQ multiplex PCR was the method, and the copy in TCRdb shows in-frame clones only, minus some. The table includes under 85,000 clones, roughly 81% detected once. The material sequenced was CD4+ or CD8+ T cells sorted from blood, taken in a trial of the OX40 agonist ivuxolimab. The receptor source for this set is an adult with an advanced solid tumor such as melanoma, head and neck, liver or kidney cancer. CDR3s include the opening cysteine and the closing phenylalanine or tryptophan. D genes are given only for firm matches. Only some rows state a clone size, as once, few, many or a class for expanded clones.

j_gene,abundance,v_gene,d_gene,CDR3nt,CDR3aa
TRBJ2-7,.,TRBV21-1,.,TGTGCCAGCAGCTGGGGACACCTCTACGATTCGTACGGGCAGTACTTC,CASSWGHLYDSYGQYF
TRBJ2-7,.,TRBV9,.,TGTGCCAGCAGCCCGCGGAGGGACGTTGCCTACGAGCAGTACTTC,CASSPRRDVAYEQYF
TRBJ2-1,once,TRBV7-2,.,TGTGCCAGCAGCTTACGTTGGGTGGGCAATGAGCAGTTCTTC,CASSLRWVGNEQFF
TRBJ2-1,few,TRBV7-3,.,TGTGCCAGCAGCTTAGGGGGCGGTGGGTACAATGAGCAGTTCTTC,CASSLGGGGYNEQFF
TRBJ2-1,.,TRBV6-6,TRBD2,TGTGCCAGCACCAGCACCGGGACTAGCGGGATCAATGAGCAGTTCTTC,CASTSTGTSGINEQFF
TRBJ2-5,many,TRBV28,.,TGTGCCAGCAGCCGAGGACAAATGAGGGAGACCCAGTACTTC,CASSRGQMRETQYF
TRBJ1-2,.,TRBV7-9,.,TGTGCCAGCAGCTTAGCAGGGGGGCGCCCCTATGGCTACACCTTC,CASSLAGGRPYGYTF
TRBJ1-2,.,TRBV7-9,.,TGTGCCAGCAGCCCAAGCCCCTTTGGTGGCTACACCTTC,CASSPSPFGGYTF
TRBJ1-2,.,TRBV19,.,TGTGCCAGTAGCTCTACAGGGTTTAGCTATGGCTACACCTTC,CASSSTGFSYGYTF
TRBJ1-2,.,TRBV5-4,TRBD1,TGTGCCAGCAGCCCCCGGACAGGCGCCTATGGCTACACCTTC,CASSPRTGAYGYTF
TRBJ2-7,.,TRBV6-1,TRBD1,TGTGCCAGCAGAGAAGCAGGACAGGGGGCCTCCTACGAGCAGTACTTC,CASREAGQGASYEQYF
TRBJ1-3,.,TRBV7-2,.,TGTGCCAGCAGCTTCCGAGGAAACACCATATATTTT,CASSFRGNTIYF
TRBJ2-1,.,TRBV5-1,TRBD1,TGCGCCAGCAGCTTGGAGGTAATGACAGGGGTCGGTGAGCAGTTCTTC,CASSLEVMTGVGEQFF
TRBJ1-2,.,TRBV7-8,.,TGTGCCAGCAGCCCCATCGGGGGCTATGGCTACACCTTC,CASSPIGGYGYTF
TRBJ2-5,.,TRBV20-1,.,TGCAGTGCGGACAGACAAGAGACCCAGTACTTC,CSADRQETQYF
TRBJ1-5,.,TRBV29-1,.,TGCAGCGTTAGTATTTCCTCTAGCGACGGTAGCAATCAGCCCCAGCATTTT,CSVSISSSDGSNQPQHF
TRBJ1-6,.,TRBV6-4,TRBD1,TGTGCCAGCAGTGCGGACAGGGGGGGGAATTCACCCCTCCACTTT,CASSADRGGNSPLHF
TRBJ2-3,.,TRBV12-5,.,TGTGCTAGTGGTTTGGTACTCTCAGGACAGATAACAGATACGCAGTATTTT,CASGLVLSGQITDTQYF
TRBJ2-6,.,TRBV7-3,.,TGTGCCAGCAGCTTATCGGCGGTGGGGTACTCTGGGGCCAACGTCCTGACTTTC,CASSLSAVGYSGANVLTF
TRBJ1-4,.,TRBV19,.,TGTGCCAGTAGTACCCTTGATACGACGGCTAATGAAAAACTGTTTTTT,CASSTLDTTANEKLFF
TRBJ2-2,.,TRBV30,.,TGTGCCTGGAGTGTTAGGACACCGAACACCGGGGAGCTGTTTTTT,CAWSVRTPNTGELFF
TRBJ2-3,few,TRBV5-1,.,TGCGCCAGCAGTATGGGGCTAGGAAGCACAGATACGCAGTATTTT,CASSMGLGSTDTQYF
TRBJ2-1,.,TRBV5-4,.,TGTGCCAGCAGCTTCCAGCGGAGCCCGGGTGAGCAGTTCTTC,CASSFQRSPGEQFF
TRBJ1-2,.,TRBV5-8,TRBD1,TGTGCCAGCAGCTCCTACAGGGGGCGTCCCTCGGGCTACACCTTC,CASSSYRGRPSGYTF
TRBJ1-3,.,TRBV5-6,.,TGTGCCAGCAGCTCCGTTTTCTCTGGAAACACCATATATTTT,CASSSVFSGNTIYF
TRBJ2-3,.,TRBV5-1,TRBD2,TGCGCCAGCAGGGGTGATAGCGGGGGAGACACAGATACGCAGTATTTT,CASRGDSGGDTDTQYF
TRBJ1-2,few,TRBV28,TRBD1,TGTGCCACCAGACAGGGCTCCTATGGCTACACCTTT,CATRQGSYGYTF
TRBJ1-2,.,TRBV14,TRBD1,TGTGCCAGCAGCCCGGATAATGACAGGGGCTATGGCTACACCTTC,CASSPDNDRGYGYTF
TRBJ1-2,.,TRBV4-2,TRBD1,TGTGCCAGCAGCCTTCCGGGACAGGGGTACGGGGGCTACACCTTC,CASSLPGQGYGGYTF
TRBJ2-7,.,TRBV19,TRBD1,TGTGCCAGTAGTATAGGAGCCGGGACAGGGGGTAACGAGCAGTACTTC,CASSIGAGTGGNEQYF
TRBJ1-5,.,TRBV19,.,TGTGCCAGTAGTATTAGGGACACCAATCAGCCCCAGCATTTT,CASSIRDTNQPQHF
TRBJ2-2,few,TRBV2,TRBD1,TGTGCCAGCGAGGGACAGGGCACCGGGGAGCTGTTTTTT,CASEGQGTGELFF
TRBJ1-1,.,TRBV7-9,.,TGTGCCAGCAGCTTAGCGATGAACACTGAAGCTTTCTTT,CASSLAMNTEAFF
TRBJ1-5,.,TRBV7-2,.,TGTGCCAGCAGCTTAACTGAAGTTAGCAATCAGCCCCAGCATTTT,CASSLTEVSNQPQHF
TRBJ2-6,.,TRBV5-1,.,TGCGCCAGCAGCTTTCTGAGCGACAGGATCTCTGGGGCCAACGTCCTGACTTTC,CASSFLSDRISGANVLTF
TRBJ1-1,.,TRBV5-1,TRBD1,TGCGCCAGCAGATTGGGACAGGCGAACACTGAAGCTTTCTTT,CASRLGQANTEAFF
TRBJ2-2,few,TRBV11-2,.,TGTGCCAGCAGCTTAGCCCAGTACACCGGGGAGCTGTTTTTT,CASSLAQYTGELFF
TRBJ1-2,.,TRBV6-5,.,TGTGCCAGCAAGCTTGGGGGACGCGGCTACACCTTC,CASKLGGRGYTF
TRBJ1-2,.,TRBV29-1,TRBD1,TGCAGCGTCAGGGACAGGGAACGCTATGGCTACACCTTC,CSVRDRERYGYTF
TRBJ2-5,.,TRBV9,TRBD1,TGTGCCAGCAGCGGGAACACAGGGGGTGAGACCCAGTACTTC,CASSGNTGGETQYF
TRBJ2-7,once,TRBV5-1,.,TGCGCCAGCAGCTTTTGGTTACAATCCTACGAGCAGTACTTC,CASSFWLQSYEQYF
TRBJ2-3,.,TRBV11-3,.,TGTGCCAGCAGCTTAGGAGACAGCTTCACAGATACGCAGTATTTT,CASSLGDSFTDTQYF
TRBJ2-6,.,TRBV2,.,TGTGCCAGCAGTGGACAGTACTCTGGGGCCAACGTCCTGACTTTC,CASSGQYSGANVLTF
TRBJ2-1,once,TRBV7-9,TRBD2,TGTGCCAGCAGCTCGAGACTAGCGGGATACTACAATGAGCAGTTCTTC,CASSSRLAGYYNEQFF
TRBJ1-2,few,TRBV7-9,TRBD1,TGTGCCAGCAGCCTTGACAGGGGAGCCTATGGCTACACCTTC,CASSLDRGAYGYTF
TRBJ1-2,.,TRBV6-1,TRBD1,TGTGCCAGCAGTGAAGCAGGGACAGATGGCTACACCTTC,CASSEAGTDGYTF
TRBJ1-5,.,TRBV30,.,TGTGCCTGGAGTTTAGTAGAGAATCAGCCCCAGCATTTT,CAWSLVENQPQHF
TRBJ1-2,few,TRBV9,.,TGTGCCAGCAGCGTCGGGGCCCTCTATGGCTACACCTTC,CASSVGALYGYTF
TRBJ1-6,.,TRBV9,.,TGTGCCAGCAGCGTAGATCTGGGGGCGAGGTCACCCCTCCACTTT,CASSVDLGARSPLHF
TRBJ2-2,few,TRBV5-4,.,TGTGCCAGCAGCCTAGGGTCCGGGGAGCTGTTTTTT,CASSLGSGELFF
TRBJ2-7,.,TRBV11-2,.,TGTGCCAGCAGCCCAAACTACGAGCAGTACTTC,CASSPNYEQYF
TRBJ1-1,.,TRBV27,.,TGTGCCAGCAGTTTGAGGAGCGGAAACACTGAAGCTTTCTTT,CASSLRSGNTEAFF
TRBJ2-1,.,TRBV11-1,.,TGTGCCAGCAAGGAGGACCACTACAATGAGCAGTTCTTC,CASKEDHYNEQFF
TRBJ1-2,.,TRBV6-5,.,TGTGCCAGCAGTTTGACAGTGGAGGGGATCTACACCTTC,CASSLTVEGIYTF
TRBJ2-7,.,TRBV19,TRBD1,TGTGCCAGTAGTATAAAACAGGGGTCTGGCGAGCAGTACTTC,CASSIKQGSGEQYF